Sequencing of this TCR beta chain was carried out in a study of T-cell reconstitution after alpha-beta-depleted transplantation in children. The library targeted TCRbeta and was prepared with unique molecular identifiers. TCRdb fed the PCR reads into MiXCR, producing one record per CDR3 protein. The repertoire includes about 980,000 distinct CDR3 sequences, about 29% of them detected once, and under 30% sits in the top ten. Study-wide points: Expanded graft clones numbering several hundred reportedly gave rise to alpha-beta T cells about two months after transplant. Some patients showed high day-60 TCRbeta diversity, which derived from surviving recipient T cells and thymic progenitors.

CDR3 length equals 16 residues. Germline V gives CDR1 LGHDT, CDR2 YNNKEL (reference sequence). Losses at the gene ends were 1 base for V and 5 bases for J; bases not matched to a gene: 7. In this sample, this clonotype turned up a few times. The antigen remains unidentified. The sample in question was PBMCs, mostly from graft donor cells, obtained 360 days after TCRalphabeta/CD19-depleted stem cell transplant. The chain uses TRBV3-1 and TRBJ2-3, with 9 bases lining up with TRBD2. This receptor was identified in a boy younger than two who had a stem cell transplant for SCID, so the T cells may come from the graft donor. For the CDR3, the DNA is TGTGCCAGCAGCCAAGTGGGCGGGGGGGCCAAAGATACGCAGTATTTT. Amino acid sequence: CASSQVGGGAKDTQYF.